This T cell receptor beta chain is drawn from a study of CD8 T cells in Susac syndrome. The study sequenced TCR beta in blood CD8+ and CD4+ T cells. The healthy controls were matched to patients by age and sex. While CD8+ and CD4+ T cells were isolated negatively, TEMRA cells were enriched by FACS. Reverse transcription of about 0.5 to 1 ug RNA used random hexamers. The TCR beta CDR3 was amplified by immunoSEQ multiplex PCR across 54 Vbeta, 13 Jbeta. TCRdb reprocessed the immunoSEQ multiplex PCR reads via MiXCR and lists one record per CDR3 protein. Of approximately 150,000 distinct CDR3 sequences in the sample, about 94% were seen once. The germline V gene encodes CDR1 SGHTA and CDR2 FQGTGA. The CDR3 length is 16 residues. The ends were cut back, 1 base at V and 5 bases at J, with 14 bases in the middle.

The sequencing input was CD4+ T cells from PBMCs. This chain uses TRBV7-3 with TRBJ2-2; no definite D call. This TCR derives from a human donor in good health. Here the CDR3 DNA reads TGTGCCAGCAGCTTAAGAGGCGTTGATGCGACCGGGGAGCTGTTTTTT. Amino acids: CASSLRGVDATGELFF.